One and the same sample provided the 18 T cell receptor beta chains below, sequenced in a study of blood T cell repertoires in COVID-19. TCRdb's table, derived via immunoSEQ multiplex PCR, lists solely in-frame clones and lacks some. The sample lists around 150,000 clones; nearly 80% were seen once. Sequencing used PBMCs or T cells enriched from blood (not recorded which). The receptors come from a woman aged 45-60 years who had recovered from COVID-19.

This clone has a single count. The chain carries TRBV4-1 and TRBJ2-2; D may be TRBD2 (5 bases). The V gene's germline CDR1 is MGHRA and CDR2 YSYEKL. This CDR3 spans 17 amino acids. The V end lost 0 bases, the J end lost 9 bases, and 20 bases lay between the germline ends. The CDR3 is CASSQDPLGNANRELFF. CDR3 sequence (DNA): TGCGCCAGCAGCCAAGATCCCCTCGGGAATGCTAACAGGGAGCTGTTTTTT.

For the CDR3, the DNA is TGTGCCAGCAGCTTATCTTCGGGATCCTGGTGGAAGTACGAGCAGTACTTC. As protein: CASSLSSGSWWKYEQYF. The chain recombines TRBV11-2 with TRBJ2-7, with D possibly being TRBD2 (5 bases). CDR3 length: 17 amino acids. V was trimmed by 2 bases and J by 4 bases, leaving 21 bases between them. Germline V gene data show CDR1 as SGHAT and CDR2 as FQNNGV.

This clone has more than one count but fewer than ten. This rearrangement joins TRBV29-1 to TRBJ1-2; D is perhaps TRBD1 (6 bases). V gave up 7 bases and J gave up 3 bases, with 24 bases separating them. Looked up from germline, CDR1 is SQVTM and CDR2 is ANQGSEA. This CDR3 has 16 amino acids. As DNA, the CDR3 is TGCAGCGCCTCGCCACAAGGGGGGGAAGGGGACTATGGCTACACCTTC. Translating it yields CSASPQGGEGDYGYTF.

The chain carries TRBV2 and TRBJ2-1; possibly TRBD2 for D (5 bases). V was shortened by 0 bases and J by 12 bases, with 12 bases between the two germline ends. Germline V CDR1 and CDR2: SNHLY, FYNNEI. CDR3 size: 13 residues. The CDR3 DNA is TGTGCCAGCAGTGAAGCGCGGGTGAACCCGCAGTTCTTC. Translation: CASSEARVNPQFF.

This rearrangement joins TRBV19 to TRBJ2-7, with TRBD2 matching 10 bases. The CDR3 runs 14 residues. Germline V gives CDR1 LNHDA, CDR2 SQIVND (reference sequence). V shed 1 base and J 6 bases; nucleotides not matched to a gene: 3. The CDR3 loop reads CASSIGLAGVEQYF. The CDR3 region has the DNA TGTGCCAGTAGTATAGGTCTAGCGGGAGTCGAGCAGTACTTC. Using reference TRBV19 and TRBJ2-7 for the parts outside the CDR3, the full variable domain is DGGITQSPKYLFRKEGQNVTLSCEQNLNHDAMYWYRQDPGQGLRLIYYSQIVNDFQKGDIAEGYSVSREKKESFPLTVTSAQKNPTAFYLCASSIGLAGVEQYFGPGTRLTVT.

This sequence joins TRBV11-2 and TRBJ1-1; D is possibly TRBD1 (6 bases). Trimming left V 5 bases short and J 3 bases short, with 16 bases between. Looked up from germline, CDR1 is SGHAT and CDR2 is FQNNGV. This CDR3 comprises 15 residues. In DNA form, the CDR3 reads TGTGCCAGCAGCGGGCGGACAGCCCCCCACACTGAAGCTTTCTTT. This encodes CASSGRTAPHTEAFF.

The chain links TRBV11-2 to TRBJ2-7; TRBD1 might be the D (6 bases). Germline lookup yields CDR1 SGHAT and CDR2 FQNNGV. The V and J ends lost 4 bases and 3 bases respectively, with 10 bases between them. The length of the CDR3 is 13 residues. CDR3 sequence reads: CASSYGQHYEQYF. In DNA, the CDR3 is TGTGCCAGCAGCTATGGACAGCACTACGAGCAGTACTTC.

The rearrangement uses TRBV5-1 and TRBJ2-7; 13 bases agree with TRBD2. The germline CDR1 and CDR2 sequences are SGHRS and YFSETQ. Trimming at V came to 4 bases and at J to 5 bases, leaving 9 bases not matched to a gene. This CDR3 comprises 16 residues. CDR3 in DNA: TGCGCCAGCAGCAGCCAAGGGACTAGCGGGACTCACGAGCAGTACTTC. It is translated as CASSSQGTSGTHEQYF. Variable domain in full (rest from reference TRBV5-1 and TRBJ2-7): KAGVTQTPRYLIKTRGQQVTLSCSPISGHRSVSWYQQTPGQGLQFLFEYFSETQRNKGNFPGRFSGRQFSNSRSEMNVSTLELGDSALYLCASSSQGTSGTHEQYFGPGTRLTVT.

This sequence joins TRBV7-8 and TRBJ1-5, with TRBD1 as a possible D gene (5 bases). CDR1 and CDR2 (germline): SGHVS, FQNEAQ. Trimming cost V 1 base and J 2 bases, with 9 bases left between them. The CDR3 is made up of 15 amino acids. The CDR3 DNA sequence: TGTGCCAGCAGCTTAGGGGGGGGACGCAATCAGCCCCAGCATTTT. Translation: CASSLGGGRNQPQHF.

Only one count was recorded for this clone. The gene calls are TRBV6-5 and TRBJ1-3; D possibly corresponds to TRBD1 (5 bases). Germline CDR1 MNHEY, CDR2 SVGAGI. V was clipped by 7 bases and J by 4 bases, with 17 bases between them. There are 15 residues in the CDR3. The CDR3 nucleotides are TGTGCCAGCAATACCGGGGGTCCTATCGGAAACACCATATATTTT. It translates to CASNTGGPIGNTIYF.

The V call is TRBV30, the J call TRBJ1-2; D is unclear. Trimming took off 0 bases at V and 8 bases at J, with 13 bases between the two ends. The CDR3 contains 13 residues. CDR1 and CDR2 (germline): GTSNPN, SVGIG (reference sequence). The CDR3 DNA reads as TGTGCCTGGAGTGTAAGCCAGGCAGGAGGCTACACCTTC. Translation gives CAWSVSQAGGYTF. Together with reference TRBV30 and TRBJ1-2, the CDR3 gives the full variable domain: SQTIHQWPATLVQPVGSPLSLECTVEGTSNPNLYWYRQAAGRGLQLLFYSVGIGQISSEVPQNLSASRPQDRQFILSSKKLLLSDSGFYLCAWSVSQAGGYTFGSGTRLTVV.

This clone occurred many times. V usage is TRBV5-6 and J usage is TRBJ1-1; D is possibly TRBD1 (5 bases). CDR1 and CDR2 from the germline V gene are SGHDT and YYEEEE. The CDR3 has 13 residues. Trimming shortened V by 4 bases and J by 0 bases, and 7 bases separated the two germline ends. This chain's CDR3 is CASSGHLNTEAFF. For the CDR3, the DNA is TGTGCCAGCAGCGGACATTTGAACACTGAAGCTTTCTTT.

The chain carries TRBV7-9 and TRBJ1-5; 8 bases line up with TRBD1. Per the germline V gene, CDR1 is SEHNR and CDR2 is FQNEAQ (reference sequence). This CDR3 spans 14 amino acids. The junction had 5 bases not matched to a gene; V was cut back by 4 bases and J by 6 bases. CDR3 residues: CASSSGQAGQPQHF. The CDR3 bases are TGTGCCAGCAGCTCGGGACAGGCTGGTCAGCCCCAGCATTTT.

This clone was seen more than once but under ten times. The rearrangement links TRBV5-1 to TRBJ2-3; no clear D. Trimming pared 6 bases from V and 4 bases from J, leaving 12 bases between. CDR1 and CDR2 from the germline V gene are SGHRS and YFSETQ. The CDR3 runs to 13 residues. The CDR3 sequence: CASTKQPSDTQYF. CDR3 DNA: TGCGCCAGCACCAAACAACCTTCAGATACGCAGTATTTT.

The rearrangement uses TRBV5-1 and TRBJ2-1; the match to TRBD2 covers 7 bases. V trimming: 1 base; J trimming: 7 bases; junction bases outside the gene matches: 14. The CDR3 length is 17 residues. Germline lookup yields CDR1 SGHRS and CDR2 YFSETQ. CDR3 region: CASSLPNPGGRKNEQFF. The CDR3 DNA sequence: TGCGCCAGCAGCTTGCCCAACCCTGGCGGGAGAAAGAATGAGCAGTTCTTC.

Only a few counts were recorded for this clone. This rearrangement joins TRBV5-4 to TRBJ2-1, with 8 bases identical to TRBD1. This CDR3 comprises 15 residues. V was pared by 4 bases and J by 9 bases, with 12 bases of the junction left unmatched. CDR1 and CDR2 from the germline V gene are SGHNT and YYREEE (reference sequence). This chain's CDR3 is CASSLRGTGRSEQFF. Written as DNA, the CDR3 is TGTGCCAGCAGCCTCCGGGGGACAGGACGTAGTGAGCAGTTCTTC.

The J gene is TRBJ2-7, the V gene TRBV5-5, with 7 bases aligning to TRBD2. CDR1 SGHKS and CDR2 YYEKEE come from the germline V gene (reference sequence). V lost 3 bases to trimming and J lost 2 bases; unmatched junction nucleotides: 5. The CDR3 has 14 residues. This chain's CDR3 is CASSSSGTTYEQYF. Here the CDR3 DNA reads TGTGCCAGCAGCTCCAGCGGGACTACCTACGAGCAGTACTTC.

This clone was recorded many times. The chain links TRBV5-6 to TRBJ2-7, with a possible D match to TRBD1 (5 bases). With 1 base removed from V and 1 base from J, the gap between germline ends came to 18 bases. The CDR3 loop spans 17 amino acids. From germline, CDR1 is SGHDT and CDR2 YYEEEE. The CDR3 DNA reads as TGTGCCAGCAGCTTGTTCTCGGCAGGGCGATTATCCTACGAGCAGTACTTC. Residues: CASSLFSAGRLSYEQYF.